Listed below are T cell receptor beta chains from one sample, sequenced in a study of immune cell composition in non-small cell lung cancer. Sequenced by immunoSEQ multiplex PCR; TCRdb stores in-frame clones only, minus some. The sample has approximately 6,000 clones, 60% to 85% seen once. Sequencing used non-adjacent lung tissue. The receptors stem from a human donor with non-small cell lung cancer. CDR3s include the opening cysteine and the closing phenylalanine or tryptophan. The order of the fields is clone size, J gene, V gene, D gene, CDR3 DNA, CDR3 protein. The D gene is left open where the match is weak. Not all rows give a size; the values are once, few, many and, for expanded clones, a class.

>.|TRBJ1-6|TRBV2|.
TGTGCCAGCAGCGGAGACAGTTATTCACCCCTCCACTTT
CASSGDSYSPLHF
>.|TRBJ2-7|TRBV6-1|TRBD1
TGTGCCAGCGCTCGCACAGGGGTCTACGAGCAGTACTTC
CASARTGVYEQYF
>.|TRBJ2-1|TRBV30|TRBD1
TGTGCCTGGGGACAGGGGGCCGACAATGAGCAGTTCTTC
CAWGQGADNEQFF
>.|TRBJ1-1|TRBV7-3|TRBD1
TGTGCCAGCAGTCAAGGGGGCGGATACACTGAAGCTTTCTTT
CASSQGGGYTEAFF
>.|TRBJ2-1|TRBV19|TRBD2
TGTGCCAGTAGTATAGGCAGCGGGGGGGCCTTTCGGGCGGGTGAGCAGTTCTTC
CASSIGSGGAFRAGEQFF
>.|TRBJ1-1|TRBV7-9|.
TGTGCCAGCAGCCCCCCCGGGAGGGAAGGCGGCACTGAAGCTTTCTTT
CASSPPGREGGTEAFF
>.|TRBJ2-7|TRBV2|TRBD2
TGTGCCAGCAGTGAAGGGCGCGGGGGGGGCCCACCCAACGAGCAGTACTTC
CASSEGRGGGPPNEQYF
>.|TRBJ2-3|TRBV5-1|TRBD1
TGCGCCAGCAGCCTACGGGGACAGGTTACCACAGATACGCAGTATTTT
CASSLRGQVTTDTQYF
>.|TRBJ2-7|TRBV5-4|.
TGTGTCGGATCTCAACGGGACTTTTACGAGCAGTACTTC
CVGSQRDFYEQYF
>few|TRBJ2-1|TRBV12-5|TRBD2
TGTGCTAGTCAAGCGGGGGGGGCGAGAAATGAGCAGTTCTTC
CASQAGGARNEQFF
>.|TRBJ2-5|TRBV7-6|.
TGTGCCAGCAGCTTATCCATGGAGACCCAGTACTTC
CASSLSMETQYF
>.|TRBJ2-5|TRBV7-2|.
TGTGCCAGCAGCTTTCAAGGGGTTGAGACCCAGTACTTC
CASSFQGVETQYF
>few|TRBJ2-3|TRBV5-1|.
TGCGCCAGCAGCTTGGGACGGAGTGGGACAGATACGCAGTATTTT
CASSLGRSGTDTQYF
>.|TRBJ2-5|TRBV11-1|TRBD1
TGTGCCAGCAGCACTCTCGAAGGACAGGGAAGAGGGGAGACCCAGTACTTC
CASSTLEGQGRGETQYF
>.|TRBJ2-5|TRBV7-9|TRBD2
TGTGCCAGCAGCTTAGTTGGGGGACTAGCGGGGCTTCAAGAGACCCAGTACTTC
CASSLVGGLAGLQETQYF
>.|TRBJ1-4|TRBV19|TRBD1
TGTGCCAGTAGTACCTCGCGGACAGGTCAAAAACTGTTTTTT
CASSTSRTGQKLFF
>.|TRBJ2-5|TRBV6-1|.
TGTGCCAGCAGTGAAATTCGGGGATCGGAGACCCAGTACTTC
CASSEIRGSETQYF
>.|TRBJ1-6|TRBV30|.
TGTGCCTGCACCGGAGAATATAATTCACCCCTCCACTTT
CACTGEYNSPLHF
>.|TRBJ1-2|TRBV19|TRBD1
TGTGCCAGTAGAACGACAGGGGGTTATGGCTACACCTTC
CASRTTGGYGYTF
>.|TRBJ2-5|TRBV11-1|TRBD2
TGTGCCAGCAGCTTGGGACTAGACTTACAAGAGACCCAGTACTTC
CASSLGLDLQETQYF
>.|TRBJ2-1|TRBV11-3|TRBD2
TGTGCCAGCAGCTTAAGTCGGGGGGGAACCTACAATGAGCAGTTCTTC
CASSLSRGGTYNEQFF
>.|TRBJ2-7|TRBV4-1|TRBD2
TGCGCCAGCAGCCAAGCCGGGGGGGCGACTTACTACGAGCAGTACTTC
CASSQAGGATYYEQYF
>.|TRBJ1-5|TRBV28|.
TGTGCCAGCAAAGGGCGTGCGGGACAGCCCCAGCATTTT
CASKGRAGQPQHF
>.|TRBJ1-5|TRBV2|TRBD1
TGTGCCAGCAGCGAACAGGGGCCCTCAGGGCCCCAGCATTTT
CASSEQGPSGPQHF
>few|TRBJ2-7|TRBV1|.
TGCACCAGCAGCCAAGAACTGGTAGCGGGGAGAACCTACGAGCAGTACTTC
CTSSQELVAGRTYEQYF
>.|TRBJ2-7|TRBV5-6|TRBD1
TGTGCCAGCAGCCCGGGACAGAGGCGGATCGAGCAGTACTTC
CASSPGQRRIEQYF
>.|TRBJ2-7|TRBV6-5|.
TGTGCCAGCGCGAATATCGCTAAGTACTTC
CASANIAKYF
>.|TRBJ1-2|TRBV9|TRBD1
TGTGCCAGCAGCGCACGGACAGGGGAAGATGGCTACACCTTC
CASSARTGEDGYTF
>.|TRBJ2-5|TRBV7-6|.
TGTGCCAGCAGCTTAGATCCCGGGACCCAGTACTTC
CASSLDPGTQYF
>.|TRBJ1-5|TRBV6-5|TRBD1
TGTGCCAGCAGTTACTCGACAACAGGGGATCAGCCCCAGCATTTT
CASSYSTTGDQPQHF
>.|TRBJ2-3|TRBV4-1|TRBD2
TGCGCCAGCAGCCAGGTTTGGGGAGCGGGGGGGCCCACAGATACGCAGTATTTT
CASSQVWGAGGPTDTQYF
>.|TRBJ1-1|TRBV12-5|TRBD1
TGTGCTAGTGGTTTGGCGGACAGGCGGGGAACTGAAGCTTTCTTT
CASGLADRRGTEAFF
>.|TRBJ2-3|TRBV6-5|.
TGTGCCAGCAGGTCGGGTGGCTCAGCCAATACGCAGTATTTT
CASRSGGSANTQYF
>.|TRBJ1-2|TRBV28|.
TGTGCCAGCAGTTTAAATCAGTACGGCTACACCTTC
CASSLNQYGYTF
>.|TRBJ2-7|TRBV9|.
TGTGCCAGCAGCGTAGATGGCAGGGGTTCCTACGAGCAGTACTTC
CASSVDGRGSYEQYF
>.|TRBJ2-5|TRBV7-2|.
TGTGCCAGCAGCTCCACAGGGAGAGGGGAGACCCAGTACTTC
CASSSTGRGETQYF
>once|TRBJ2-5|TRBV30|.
TGTGCCTGGAGTCCTGGGGGGAACCAAGAGACCCAGTACTTC
CAWSPGGNQETQYF
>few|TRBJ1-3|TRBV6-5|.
TGTGCCAGCAGGTCTAACTCTGGAAACACCATATATTTT
CASRSNSGNTIYF
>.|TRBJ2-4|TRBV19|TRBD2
TGTGCCAGTAGTATATATTCGGGAGGGAATAGCGGGAGGCCAGACATTCAGTACTTC
CASSIYSGGNSGRPDIQYF
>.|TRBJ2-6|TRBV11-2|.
TGTGCCAGCAGCCCCCTCGGCTATGCGGCTGGGGCCAACGTCCTGACTTTC
CASSPLGYAAGANVLTF
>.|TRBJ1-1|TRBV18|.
TGTGCCAGCTCACCACCGAACAGAGTGAACACTGAAGCTTTCTTT
CASSPPNRVNTEAFF
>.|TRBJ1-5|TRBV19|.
TGTGCCAGTAGCCCCACGGCGGGGCGAAATAGCAATCAGCCCCAGCATTTT
CASSPTAGRNSNQPQHF
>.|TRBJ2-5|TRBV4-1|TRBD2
TGCGCCAGCAGCCAAGATGCAGCGGGGGGGTTAGGGACCCAGTACTTC
CASSQDAAGGLGTQYF
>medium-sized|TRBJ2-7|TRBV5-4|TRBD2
TGTGCCAGCAGCTTGGAAATAGCGGGGAATTCCTACGAGCAGTACTTC
CASSLEIAGNSYEQYF
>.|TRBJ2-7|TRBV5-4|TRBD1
TGTGCCAGCAGCTTACCGGGACAGACCTACGAGCAGTACTTC
CASSLPGQTYEQYF
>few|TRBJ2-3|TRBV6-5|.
TGTGCCAGCAGTTACCCGGGGGGCGATACGCAGTATTTT
CASSYPGGDTQYF
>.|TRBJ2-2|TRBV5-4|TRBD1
TGTGCCAGCAGCTCCAGGGACAGGGATTTGGGGGAGCTGTTTTTT
CASSSRDRDLGELFF
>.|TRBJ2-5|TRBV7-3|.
TGTGCCAGCAGCTACAGGGAGGGGGAGACCCAGTACTTC
CASSYREGETQYF
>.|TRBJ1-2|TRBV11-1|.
TGTGCCAGCAGTTGGACAGTAAATGGCTACACCTTC
CASSWTVNGYTF
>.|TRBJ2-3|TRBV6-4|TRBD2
TGTGCCAGCAGTGGGGAGGGGTCCCAAGATACGCAGTATTTT
CASSGEGSQDTQYF
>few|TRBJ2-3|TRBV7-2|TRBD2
TGTGCCAGCAGCTTAGGCGGGGGGGCCACAGATACGCAGTATTTT
CASSLGGGATDTQYF
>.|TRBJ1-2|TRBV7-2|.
TGTGCCAGCAGCCAACCGACGGGTGGAATTATTGGCTACACCTTC
CASSQPTGGIIGYTF
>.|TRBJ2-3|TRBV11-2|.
TGTGCCAGCAGCTCGACTAGCACAGATACGCAGTATTTT
CASSSTSTDTQYF
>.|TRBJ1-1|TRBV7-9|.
TGTGCCAGCAGCCAGTCCTCAGCAGGGTATAGTGAAGCTTTCTTT
CASSQSSAGYSEAFF
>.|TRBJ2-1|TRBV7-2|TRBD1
TGTGCCAGCAGCTTATGGGCGGGACAGGGGTTCTACAATGAGCAGTTCTTC
CASSLWAGQGFYNEQFF